A selection of T cell receptor beta chains follows, all from one sample in a study of control samples from healthy donors and cancer patients. Generated by immunoSEQ multiplex PCR, the TCRdb table keeps only in-frame clones and is missing some. The sample includes around 80,000 clones, more than 70% seen only once; the top ten take more than 5.5%. Input material: blood. These receptors all come from a woman between 45 and 60 years old in good health. Each CDR3 is given with its conserved first and last residue. Each record gives: clone size, V gene, D gene, J gene, CDR3 DNA, CDR3 protein. The D gene is left open where the match is weak. Size tells how often a clone was seen (once, few, many) or the class of an expanded clone, and some rows leave it out.

NA	TRBV11-3	TRBD1	TRBJ1-5	TGTGCCAGCAGCAAGGACAGGGGGTGTCCCATTAGCAATCAGCCCCAGCATTTT	CASSKDRGCPISNQPQHF
NA	TRBV14	NA	TRBJ2-7	TGTGCCAGCAGTTTAGGCTACGAGCAGTACTTC	CASSLGYEQYF
NA	TRBV5-1	TRBD2	TRBJ2-3	TGCGCCAGCACGGGACTAGCGGGGGAGGGCACGCAGTATTTT	CASTGLAGEGTQYF
few	TRBV2	NA	TRBJ2-5	TGTGCCAGCAGTCAAAGCCGGGAGACCCAGTACTTC	CASSQSRETQYF
once	TRBV15	NA	TRBJ2-5	TGTGCCACCAGCAGAGGGCAGGGAGGAGAGACCCAGTACTTC	CATSRGQGGETQYF
NA	TRBV24-1	TRBD2	TRBJ2-7	TGTGCCACCAGTGATCCACTAGCGGTGCTGTACGAGCAGTACTTC	CATSDPLAVLYEQYF
once	TRBV5-1	NA	TRBJ2-7	TGCGCCAGCAGCTTGGCAGGGTGGCACTCCTACGAGCAGTACTTC	CASSLAGWHSYEQYF
NA	TRBV2	NA	TRBJ1-6	TGTGCCAGCAGTGAAGTAGGCATTTTAGGTTCACCCCTCCACTTT	CASSEVGILGSPLHF
NA	TRBV29-1	NA	TRBJ1-1	TGCAGCGTTGAAAGCCTTACAGGAGGGGGAACTGAAGCTTTCTTT	CSVESLTGGGTEAFF
NA	TRBV6-1	TRBD2	TRBJ2-7	TGTGCCAGCAGCGCTCGGGGGGGGCGGGATCTCGAGCAGTACTTC	CASSARGGRDLEQYF
NA	TRBV24-1	NA	TRBJ2-2	TGTGCCACCAGAGGGGACGCGAACATCGGGGAGCTGTTTTTT	CATRGDANIGELFF
NA	TRBV9	NA	TRBJ2-3	TGTGCCAGCAGCGTAGCGGGAAGGGGTCCTGGTACGCAGTATTTT	CASSVAGRGPGTQYF
NA	TRBV2	TRBD1	TRBJ2-3	TGTGCCAGCACCCGGGACAGGGGCTGGTATTTT	CASTRDRGWYF
NA	TRBV2	NA	TRBJ2-3	TGTGCCAGCAGTGAAGGGGGGGGCACAGATACGCAGTATTTT	CASSEGGGTDTQYF
NA	TRBV20-1	NA	TRBJ2-5	TGCAGTGCTAGTGTTCCGGAGAATCGGGAGACCCAGTACTTC	CSASVPENRETQYF
few	TRBV5-8	NA	TRBJ2-3	TGTGCCACCTTAAAGTTTGGGACAGATACGCAGTATTTT	CATLKFGTDTQYF
NA	TRBV5-4	TRBD1	TRBJ1-2	TGTGCCAGCAGGGGACGCACAGGGGATGGCTACACCTTC	CASRGRTGDGYTF
NA	TRBV30	NA	TRBJ1-6	TGTGCCTGGGGAGGGATGGTGGATAATTCACCCCTCCACTTT	CAWGGMVDNSPLHF
NA	TRBV28	NA	TRBJ1-1	TGTGCCAGCAGTTTGGAAGGGGGGTATGGGAACACTGAAGCTTTCTTT	CASSLEGGYGNTEAFF
few	TRBV5-4	NA	TRBJ2-7	TGTGCCAGCAGCTTGTTAATTACCTCCTACGAGCAGTACTTC	CASSLLITSYEQYF
NA	TRBV29-1	NA	TRBJ2-7	TGCAGCACTACAGAGGACAGTTCCTACGAGCAGTACTTC	CSTTEDSSYEQYF
few	TRBV19	TRBD2	TRBJ2-3	TGTGCCAGTAGCAACTCTCCTCCCGGACTAGCGGGGGGGATAAGGGATACGCAGTATTTT	CASSNSPPGLAGGIRDTQYF
NA	TRBV7-9	NA	TRBJ1-2	TGTGCCAGCGAGGGAGGTCGTGGCTACACCTTC	CASEGGRGYTF
NA	TRBV2	NA	TRBJ2-2	TGTGCCAGCAGGGAAGAGGGGTTAGCCGGGGAGCTGTTTTTT	CASREEGLAGELFF
NA	TRBV6-5	TRBD1	TRBJ1-1	TGTGCCAGCCAAAGCAGGGGGAGTACTGAAGCTTTCTTT	CASQSRGSTEAFF
NA	TRBV7-6	TRBD1	TRBJ2-7	TGTGCCAGCAGCCGTCGACAGGGAGCCTACGAGCAGTACTTC	CASSRRQGAYEQYF
once	TRBV6-1	NA	TRBJ2-7	TGTGCCAGCAGTGAAGTGGGGCACGAGCAGTACTTC	CASSEVGHEQYF
NA	TRBV19	TRBD1	TRBJ1-2	TGTGCCAGTAGTATAACAGGGGGCCATGGCTACACCTTC	CASSITGGHGYTF
few	TRBV30	NA	TRBJ1-5	TGTGCCTGGAGTGTTACCCGGGGTCAGCCCCAGCATTTT	CAWSVTRGQPQHF
once	TRBV4-1	NA	TRBJ1-2	TGCGCCAGCAGCCAAGACCATCTAGCTAACTATGGCTACACCTTC	CASSQDHLANYGYTF
once	TRBV2	NA	TRBJ1-2	TGTGCCAGCAGAGGGTCAGTCTATGGCTACACCTTC	CASRGSVYGYTF
NA	TRBV3-1/TRBV3-2	TRBD1	TRBJ1-3	TGTGCCAGCAGCCTCTTAGGACAGGGGACCCAGTTT	CASSLLGQGTQF
NA	TRBV19	TRBD1	TRBJ2-7	TGTGCCAGTAGTATCGCGCAGGGGGTGGGCGAGCAGTACTTC	CASSIAQGVGEQYF
NA	TRBV29-1	NA	TRBJ2-2	TGCAGCGTGAAGAACCGGGACAGGGAGCTGTTTTTT	CSVKNRDRELFF
NA	TRBV10-3	TRBD1	TRBJ1-6	TGTGCCATCAGCACCGGGACAGCTAATTCACCCCTCCACTTT	CAISTGTANSPLHF
NA	TRBV30	NA	TRBJ2-7	TGTGCCGGGGCACCGAGCTCCTACGAGCAGTACTTC	CAGAPSSYEQYF
NA	TRBV5-1	NA	TRBJ2-7	TGCGCCAGCAGCTTGGCCCAACAGGTCTCCTACGAGCAGTACTTC	CASSLAQQVSYEQYF
NA	TRBV5-1	TRBD1	TRBJ1-4	TGCGCCAGCAGCGCCGGGACAGGGGGGACTAATGAAAAACTGTTTTTT	CASSAGTGGTNEKLFF
once	TRBV5-1	NA	TRBJ1-4	TGCGCCAGCAGCTCCCCAACTAATGAAAAACTGTTTTTT	CASSSPTNEKLFF
NA	TRBV7-9	NA	TRBJ2-2	TGTGCCAGCAGCCTCATGCAGGGCGGGGAGCTGTTTTTT	CASSLMQGGELFF
NA	TRBV5-1	NA	TRBJ2-3	TGCGCCAGCAGCTTGAGCAACAGGGTTGCCGGCACAGATACGCAGTATTTT	CASSLSNRVAGTDTQYF
NA	TRBV29-1	NA	TRBJ1-2	TGCAGCGTTGATATGGGAGCTGGCTATGGCTACACCTTC	CSVDMGAGYGYTF